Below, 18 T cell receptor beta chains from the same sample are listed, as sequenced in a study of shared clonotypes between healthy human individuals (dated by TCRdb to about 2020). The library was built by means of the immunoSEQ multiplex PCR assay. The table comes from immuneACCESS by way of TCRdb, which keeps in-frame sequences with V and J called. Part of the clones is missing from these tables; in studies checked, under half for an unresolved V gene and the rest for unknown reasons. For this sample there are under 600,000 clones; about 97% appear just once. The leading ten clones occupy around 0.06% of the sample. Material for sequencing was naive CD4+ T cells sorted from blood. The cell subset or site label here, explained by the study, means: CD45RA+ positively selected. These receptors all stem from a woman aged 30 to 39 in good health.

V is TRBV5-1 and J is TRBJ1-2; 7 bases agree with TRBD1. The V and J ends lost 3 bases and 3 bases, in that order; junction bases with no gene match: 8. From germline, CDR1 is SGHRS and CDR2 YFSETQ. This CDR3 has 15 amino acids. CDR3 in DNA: TGCGCCAGCAGCTCCGCTCAGGGGGAGGACTATGGCTACACCTTC. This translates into CASSSAQGEDYGYTF.

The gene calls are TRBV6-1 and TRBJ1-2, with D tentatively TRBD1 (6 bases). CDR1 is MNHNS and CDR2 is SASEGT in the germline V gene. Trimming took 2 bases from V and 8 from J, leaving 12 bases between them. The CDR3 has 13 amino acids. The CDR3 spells CASSEQGTGGYTF. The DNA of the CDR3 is TGTGCCAGCAGTGAACAGGGGACGGGAGGCTACACCTTC.

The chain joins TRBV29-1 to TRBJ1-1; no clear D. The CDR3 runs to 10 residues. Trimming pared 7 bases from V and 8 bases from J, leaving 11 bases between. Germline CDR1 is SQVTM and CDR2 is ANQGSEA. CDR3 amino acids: CSAYSNEAFF. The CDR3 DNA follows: TGCAGCGCGTATAGCAACGAAGCTTTCTTT. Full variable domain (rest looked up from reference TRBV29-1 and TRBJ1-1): SAVISQKPSRDICQRGTSLTIQCQVDSQVTMMFWYRQQPGQSLTLIATANQGSEATYESGFVIDKFPISRPNLTFSTLTVSNMSPEDSSIYLCSAYSNEAFFGQGTRLTVV.

As DNA, the CDR3 is TGTGCCATCAGTCCGGGACAGGGGGAAAAACTGTTTTTT. Translation: CAISPGQGEKLFF. V gene TRBV10-3 combines with J gene TRBJ1-4, with 10 bases lining up with TRBD1. V trimming: 5 bases; J trimming: 8 bases; junction bases outside the gene matches: 2. The CDR3 loop spans 13 amino acids. Germline CDR1 is ENHRY and CDR2 is SYGVKD.

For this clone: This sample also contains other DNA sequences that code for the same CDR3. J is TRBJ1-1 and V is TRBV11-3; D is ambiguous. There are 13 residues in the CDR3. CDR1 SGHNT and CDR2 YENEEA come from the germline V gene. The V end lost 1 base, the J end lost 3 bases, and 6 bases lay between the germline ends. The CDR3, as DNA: TGTGCCAGCAGCTTAGGTTCCGACACTGAAGCTTTCTTT. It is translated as CASSLGSDTEAFF. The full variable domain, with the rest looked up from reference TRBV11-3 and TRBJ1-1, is EAGVVQSPRYKIIEKKQPVAFWCNPISGHNTLYWYLQNLGQGPELLIRYENEEAVDDSQLPKDRFSAERLKGVDSTLKIQPAELGDSAVYLCASSLGSDTEAFFGQGTRLTVV.

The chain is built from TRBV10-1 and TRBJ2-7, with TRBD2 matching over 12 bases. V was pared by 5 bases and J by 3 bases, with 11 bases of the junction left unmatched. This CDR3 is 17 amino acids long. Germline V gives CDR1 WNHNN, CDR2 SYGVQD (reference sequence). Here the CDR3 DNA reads TGCGCCAGCAGTAAGACTAGCGGGAGCCGGGGCTTCTACGAGCAGTACTTC. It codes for CASSKTSGSRGFYEQYF.

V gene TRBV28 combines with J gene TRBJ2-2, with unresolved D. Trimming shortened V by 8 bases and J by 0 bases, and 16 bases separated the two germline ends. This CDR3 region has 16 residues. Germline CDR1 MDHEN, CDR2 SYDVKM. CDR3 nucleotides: TGTGCCAGCTGTCCCCCCTGGGCGGCGAACACCGGGGAGCTGTTTTTT. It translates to CASCPPWAANTGELFF. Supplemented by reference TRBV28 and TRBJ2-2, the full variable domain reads DVKVTQSSRYLVKRTGEKVFLECVQDMDHENMFWYRQDPGLGLRLIYFSYDVKMKEKGDIPEGYSVSREKKERFSLILESASTNQTSMYLCASCPPWAANTGELFFGEGSRLTVL.

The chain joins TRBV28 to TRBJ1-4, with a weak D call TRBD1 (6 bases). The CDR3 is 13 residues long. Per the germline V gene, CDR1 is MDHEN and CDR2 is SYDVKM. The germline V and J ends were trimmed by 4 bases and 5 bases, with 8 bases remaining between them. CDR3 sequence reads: CASSWTENEKLFF. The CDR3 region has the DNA TGTGCCAGCAGTTGGACAGAGAATGAAAAACTGTTTTTT.

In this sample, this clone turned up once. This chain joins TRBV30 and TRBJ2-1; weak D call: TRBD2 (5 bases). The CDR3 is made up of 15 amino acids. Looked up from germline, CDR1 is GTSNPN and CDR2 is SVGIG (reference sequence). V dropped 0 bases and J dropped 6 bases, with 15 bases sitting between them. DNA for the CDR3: TGTGCCTGGAGTGTAGCTAGCCGTTTATCCAATGAGCAGTTCTTC. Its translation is CAWSVASRLSNEQFF.

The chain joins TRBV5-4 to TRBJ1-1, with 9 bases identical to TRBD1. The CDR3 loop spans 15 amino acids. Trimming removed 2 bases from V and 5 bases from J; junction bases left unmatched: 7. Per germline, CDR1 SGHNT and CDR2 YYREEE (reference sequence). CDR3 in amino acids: CASSLDHRGLTEAFF. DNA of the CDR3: TGTGCCAGCAGCTTAGATCACAGGGGGCTTACTGAAGCTTTCTTT.

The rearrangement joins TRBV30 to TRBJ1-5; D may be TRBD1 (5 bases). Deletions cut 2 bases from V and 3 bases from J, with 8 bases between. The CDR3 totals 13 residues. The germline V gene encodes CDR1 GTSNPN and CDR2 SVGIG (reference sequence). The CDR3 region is CAWSYRYNQPQHF. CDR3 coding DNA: TGTGCCTGGAGTTACAGGTACAATCAGCCCCAGCATTTT.

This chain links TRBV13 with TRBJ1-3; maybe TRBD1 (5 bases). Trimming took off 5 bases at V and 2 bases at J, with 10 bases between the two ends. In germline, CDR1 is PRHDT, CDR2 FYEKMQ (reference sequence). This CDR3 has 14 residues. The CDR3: CASSQARAGNTIYF. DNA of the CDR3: TGTGCCAGCAGCCAGGCCAGGGCTGGAAACACCATATATTTT.

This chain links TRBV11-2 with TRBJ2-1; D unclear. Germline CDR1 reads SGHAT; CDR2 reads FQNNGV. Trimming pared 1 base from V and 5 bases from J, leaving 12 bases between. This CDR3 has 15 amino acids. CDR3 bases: TGTGCCAGCAGCTTAGTAGGCCTTCTGGACAATGAGCAGTTCTTC. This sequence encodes CASSLVGLLDNEQFF.

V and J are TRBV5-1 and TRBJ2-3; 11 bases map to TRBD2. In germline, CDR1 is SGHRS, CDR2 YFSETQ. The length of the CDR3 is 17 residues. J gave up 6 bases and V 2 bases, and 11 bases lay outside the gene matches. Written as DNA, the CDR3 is TGCGCCAGCAGCTTCTTTAGCGGGAGGGCCGGTGCGGATACGCAGTATTTT. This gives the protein CASSFFSGRAGADTQYF.

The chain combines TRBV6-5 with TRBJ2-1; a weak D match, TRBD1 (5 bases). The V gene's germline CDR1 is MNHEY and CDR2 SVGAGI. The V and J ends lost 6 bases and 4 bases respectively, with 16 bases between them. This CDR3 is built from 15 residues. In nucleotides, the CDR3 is TGTGCCAGCAGAATTCACAGGAGTCTTTACAATGAGCAGTTCTTC. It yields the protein CASRIHRSLYNEQFF.

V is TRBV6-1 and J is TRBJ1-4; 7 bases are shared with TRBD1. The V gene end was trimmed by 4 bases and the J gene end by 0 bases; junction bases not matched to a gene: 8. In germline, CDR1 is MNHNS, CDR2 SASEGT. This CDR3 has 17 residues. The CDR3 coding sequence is TGTGCCAGCAGTGGGGACAGCGGGACGTCAACTAATGAAAAACTGTTTTTT. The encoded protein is CASSGDSGTSTNEKLFF.

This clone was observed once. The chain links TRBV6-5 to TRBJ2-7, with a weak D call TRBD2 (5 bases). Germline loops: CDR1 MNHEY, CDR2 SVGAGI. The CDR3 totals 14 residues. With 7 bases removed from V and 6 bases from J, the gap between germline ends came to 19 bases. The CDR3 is CASTPQWQAVEQYF. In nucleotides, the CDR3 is TGTGCCAGCACCCCCCAATGGCAAGCGGTCGAGCAGTACTTC.

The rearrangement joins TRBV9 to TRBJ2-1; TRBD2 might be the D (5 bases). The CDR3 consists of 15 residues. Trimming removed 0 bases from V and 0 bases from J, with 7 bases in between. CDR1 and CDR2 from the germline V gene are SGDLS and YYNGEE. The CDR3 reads CASSVDLASYNEQFF. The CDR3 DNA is TGTGCCAGCAGCGTAGATCTAGCCTCCTACAATGAGCAGTTCTTC.